One and the same sample provided the 5 T cell receptor beta chains below, sequenced in a study of blood T cell repertoires in COVID-19. Measured with immunoSEQ multiplex PCR; TCRdb has only the in-frame clones, and not every one. Of 250,000 or so clones in the sample, around 90% were seen once. The sequencing input was peripheral blood. The receptors here all came from a man younger than 45 with COVID-19, enrolled during active disease.

The rearrangement joins TRBV6-5 to TRBJ1-1, with 8 positions matching TRBD1. CDR3 length equals 15 residues. With 0 bases clipped from V and 4 bases from J, the junction kept 4 bases outside the gene matches. CDR1 is MNHEY, CDR2 SVGAGI, per germline. The DNA for the CDR3 is TGTGCCAGCAGTTACTCCAACAGGGGGGTCACTGAAGCTTTCTTT. This translates into CASSYSNRGVTEAFF.

The chain has TRBV12-3 or TRBV12-4 and TRBJ1-5, with a tentative D call TRBD1 (6 bases). The CDR3 has 13 residues. Trimming shortened V by 7 bases and J by 9 bases, and 16 bases separated the two germline ends. For the CDR3, the DNA is TGTGCCAGCACCCTACAGGGTTGGAGGCCCCAGCATTTT. This translates into CASTLQGWRPQHF.

CDR3 loop: CATSDHGQGFADTQYF. CDR3 DNA sequence: TGTGCCACCAGTGACCACGGACAGGGTTTCGCAGATACGCAGTATTTT. V usage is TRBV24-1 and J usage is TRBJ2-3, with 8 bases lining up with TRBD1. Germline V CDR1 and CDR2: KGHDR, SFDVKD. J lost 4 bases, V lost 4 bases, and 9 bases had no gene match. The length of the CDR3 is 16 residues.

This chain uses TRBV11-2 with TRBJ2-7; 11 nucleotides align to TRBD1. The CDR3 loop spans 15 amino acids. V was pared by 3 bases and J by 2 bases, with 3 bases of the junction left unmatched. Germline lookup yields CDR1 SGHAT and CDR2 FQNNGV. The CDR3 DNA reads TGTGCCAGCAGCTTGGACAGGGGGCTCCCCTACGAGCAGTACTTC. This sequence encodes CASSLDRGLPYEQYF.

The rearrangement links TRBV4-1 to TRBJ2-7, with TRBD2 matching 7 bases. V gave up 1 base and J gave up 4 bases; unmatched junction bases: 10. CDR1 and CDR2 (germline): MGHRA, YSYEKL. This CDR3 has 16 amino acids. The CDR3 loop is CASSQVPGSGWYEQYF. CDR3 sequence (DNA): TGCGCCAGCAGCCAAGTTCCGGGTAGCGGGTGGTACGAGCAGTACTTC.